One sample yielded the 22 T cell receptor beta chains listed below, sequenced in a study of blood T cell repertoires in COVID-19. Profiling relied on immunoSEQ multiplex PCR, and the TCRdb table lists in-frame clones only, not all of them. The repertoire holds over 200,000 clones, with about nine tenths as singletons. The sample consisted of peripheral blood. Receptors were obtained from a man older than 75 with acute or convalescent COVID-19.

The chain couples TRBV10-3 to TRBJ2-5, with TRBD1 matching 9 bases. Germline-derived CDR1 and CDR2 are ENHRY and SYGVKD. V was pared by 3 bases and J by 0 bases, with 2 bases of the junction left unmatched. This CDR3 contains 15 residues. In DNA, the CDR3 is TGTGCCATCAGTGACGGGACAGGGTACCAAGAGACCCAGTACTTC. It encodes CAISDGTGYQETQYF.

CDR3 DNA sequence: TGTGCCAGCAGCTTGGACAGGTTCCCAACCTACGAGCAGTACGTC. Translated, it gives CASSLDRFPTYEQYV. The rearrangement links TRBV5-5 to TRBJ2-7, with a possible D match to TRBD1 (5 bases). The V end was cut by 0 bases, the J end by 2 bases, with 12 bases between. The CDR3 has 15 amino acids. Germline V CDR1 and CDR2: SGHKS, YYEKEE (reference sequence).

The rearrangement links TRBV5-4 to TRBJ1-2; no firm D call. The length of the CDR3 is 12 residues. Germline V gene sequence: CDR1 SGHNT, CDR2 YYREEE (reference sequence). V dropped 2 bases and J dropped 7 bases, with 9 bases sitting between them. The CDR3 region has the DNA TGTGCCAGCAGCTTTAATATATTTGGCTACACCTTC. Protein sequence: CASSFNIFGYTF.

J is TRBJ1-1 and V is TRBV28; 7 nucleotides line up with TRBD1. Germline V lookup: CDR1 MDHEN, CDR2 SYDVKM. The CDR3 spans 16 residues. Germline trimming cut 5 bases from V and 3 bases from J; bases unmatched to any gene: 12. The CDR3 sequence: CASSTAGTVIDTEAFF. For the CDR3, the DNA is TGTGCCAGCAGTACCGCCGGGACAGTGATCGACACTGAAGCTTTCTTT.

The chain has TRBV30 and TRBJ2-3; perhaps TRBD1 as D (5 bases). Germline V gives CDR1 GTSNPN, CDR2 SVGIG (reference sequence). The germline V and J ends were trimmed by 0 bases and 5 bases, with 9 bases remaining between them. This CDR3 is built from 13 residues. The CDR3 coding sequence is TGTGCCTGGAGTGTTGGGGCGATAGATACGCAGTATTTT. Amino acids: CAWSVGAIDTQYF.

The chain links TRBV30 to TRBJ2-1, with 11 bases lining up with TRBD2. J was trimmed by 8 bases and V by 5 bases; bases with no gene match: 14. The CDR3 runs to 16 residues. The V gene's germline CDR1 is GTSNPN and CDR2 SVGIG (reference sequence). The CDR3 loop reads CAWAPLTSGISYEQFF. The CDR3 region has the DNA TGTGCCTGGGCTCCCTTGACTAGCGGGATTTCCTATGAGCAGTTCTTC.

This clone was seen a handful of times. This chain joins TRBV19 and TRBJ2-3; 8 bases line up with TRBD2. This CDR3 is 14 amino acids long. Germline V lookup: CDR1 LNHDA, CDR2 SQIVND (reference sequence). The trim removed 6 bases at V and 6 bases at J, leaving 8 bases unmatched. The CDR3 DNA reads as TGTGCCAGTAGGGTAGCGGGAAGCCGGGATACGCAGTATTTT. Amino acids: CASRVAGSRDTQYF.

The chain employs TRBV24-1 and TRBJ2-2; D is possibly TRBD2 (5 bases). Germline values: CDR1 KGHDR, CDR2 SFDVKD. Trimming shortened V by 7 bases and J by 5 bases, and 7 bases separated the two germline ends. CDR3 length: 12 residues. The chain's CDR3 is CATRGSTGELFF. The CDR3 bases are TGTGCCACCAGGGGGAGTACCGGGGAGCTGTTTTTT.

This chain's CDR3 is CASSSPPEGTDTQYF. The DNA of the CDR3 is TGTGCCAGCAGTTCACCTCCGGAGGGCACAGATACGCAGTATTTT. The chain joins TRBV27 to TRBJ2-3; D is perhaps TRBD2 (5 bases). There are 15 residues in the CDR3. Germline V gene lookup returns CDR1 MNHEY and CDR2 SMNVEV (reference sequence). V lost 4 bases, J lost 1 base, and 12 bases lay in between.

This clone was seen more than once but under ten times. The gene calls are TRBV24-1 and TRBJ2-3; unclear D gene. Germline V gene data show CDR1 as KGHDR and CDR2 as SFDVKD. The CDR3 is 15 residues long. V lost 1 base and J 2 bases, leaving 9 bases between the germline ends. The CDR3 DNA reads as TGTGCCACCAGTGATTTAAAGACAACCACAGATACGCAGTATTTT. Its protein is CATSDLKTTTDTQYF.

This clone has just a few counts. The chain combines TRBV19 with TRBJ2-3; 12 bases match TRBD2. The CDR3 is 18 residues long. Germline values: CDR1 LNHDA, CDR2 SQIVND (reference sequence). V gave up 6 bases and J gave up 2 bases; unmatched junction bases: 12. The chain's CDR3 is CASSSSTSGSLYTDTQYF. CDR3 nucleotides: TGTGCCAGTAGCTCTTCGACTAGCGGGAGTCTGTACACAGATACGCAGTATTTT.

CDR3 region: CASRPATGAQETQYF. Written as DNA, the CDR3 is TGTGCCAGCAGACCCGCTACAGGGGCGCAAGAGACCCAGTACTTC. V is TRBV6-5 and J is TRBJ2-5; 7 bases are a match to TRBD1. Trimming at V came to 6 bases and at J to 2 bases, leaving 9 bases not matched to a gene. Germline-derived CDR1 and CDR2 are MNHEY and SVGAGI. This CDR3 spans 15 amino acids.

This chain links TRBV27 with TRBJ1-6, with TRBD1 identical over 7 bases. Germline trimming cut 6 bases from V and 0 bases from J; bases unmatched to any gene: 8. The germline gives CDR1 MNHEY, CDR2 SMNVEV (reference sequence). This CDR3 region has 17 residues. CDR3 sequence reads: CASSVRTGSSYNSPLHF. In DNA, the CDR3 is TGTGCCAGCAGCGTCAGGACAGGCAGCTCCTATAATTCACCCCTCCACTTT.

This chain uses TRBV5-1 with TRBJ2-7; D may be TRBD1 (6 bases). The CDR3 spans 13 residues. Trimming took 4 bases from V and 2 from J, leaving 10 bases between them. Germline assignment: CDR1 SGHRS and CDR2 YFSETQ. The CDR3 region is CASSRTVTYEQYF. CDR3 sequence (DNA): TGCGCCAGCAGCCGGACAGTTACCTACGAGCAGTACTTC.

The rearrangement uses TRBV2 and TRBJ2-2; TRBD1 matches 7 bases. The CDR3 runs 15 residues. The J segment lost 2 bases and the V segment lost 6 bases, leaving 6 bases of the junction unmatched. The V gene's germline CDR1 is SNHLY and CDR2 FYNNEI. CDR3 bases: TGTGCCAGCAGGCGACAGGGCGGCAACACCGGGGAGCTGTTTTTT. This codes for CASRRQGGNTGELFF.

The chain's CDR3 is CASSDSPNTGELFF. The CDR3 region has the DNA TGTGCCAGCAGCGACAGTCCGAACACCGGGGAGCTGTTTTTT. The gene calls are TRBV7-7 and TRBJ2-2; a weak D match, TRBD1 (5 bases). Per the germline V gene, CDR1 is SSHAT and CDR2 is FNYEAQ (reference sequence). The germline V and J ends were trimmed by 5 bases and 0 bases, with 7 bases remaining between them. This CDR3 spans 14 amino acids.

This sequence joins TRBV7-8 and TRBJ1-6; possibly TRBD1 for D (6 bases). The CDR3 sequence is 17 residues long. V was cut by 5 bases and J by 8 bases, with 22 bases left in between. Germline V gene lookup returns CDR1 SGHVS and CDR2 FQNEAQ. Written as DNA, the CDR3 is TGTGCCAGCAGCCAAGGGCCTTTTTTAAACAGGGATTCACCCCTCCACTTT. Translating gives CASSQGPFLNRDSPLHF.

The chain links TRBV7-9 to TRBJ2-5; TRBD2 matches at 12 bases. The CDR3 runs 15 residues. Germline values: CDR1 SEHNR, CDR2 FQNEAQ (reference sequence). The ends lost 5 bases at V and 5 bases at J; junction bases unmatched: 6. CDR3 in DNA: TGTGCCAGCAGCGGGACTAGCGGGTTGGGGGAGACCCAGTACTTC. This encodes CASSGTSGLGETQYF.

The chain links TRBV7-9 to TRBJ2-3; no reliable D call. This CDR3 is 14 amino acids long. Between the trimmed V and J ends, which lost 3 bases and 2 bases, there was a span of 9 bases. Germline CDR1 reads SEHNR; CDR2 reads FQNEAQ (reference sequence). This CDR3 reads CASSLLSFTDTQYF. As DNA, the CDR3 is TGTGCCAGCAGCTTGTTGTCTTTCACAGATACGCAGTATTTT.

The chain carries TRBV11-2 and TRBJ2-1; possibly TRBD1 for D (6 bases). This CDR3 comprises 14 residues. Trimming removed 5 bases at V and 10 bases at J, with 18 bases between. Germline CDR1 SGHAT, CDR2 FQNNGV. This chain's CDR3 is CASSPRGNTKEQFF. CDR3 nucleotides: TGTGCCAGCAGCCCTAGGGGGAATACAAAGGAGCAGTTCTTC.

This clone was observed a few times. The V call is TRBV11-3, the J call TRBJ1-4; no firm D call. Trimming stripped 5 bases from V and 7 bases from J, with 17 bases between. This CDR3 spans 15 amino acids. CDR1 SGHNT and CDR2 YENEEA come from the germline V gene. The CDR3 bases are TGTGCCAGCAGCCCCCGGGGAGGAGTCAGTGAAAAACTGTTTTTT. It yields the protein CASSPRGGVSEKLFF.

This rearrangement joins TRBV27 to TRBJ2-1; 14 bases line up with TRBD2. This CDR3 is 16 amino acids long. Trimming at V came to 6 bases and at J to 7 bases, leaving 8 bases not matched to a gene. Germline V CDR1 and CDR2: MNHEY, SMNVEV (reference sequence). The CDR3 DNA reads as TGTGCCAGCAGCCCCCCCGGGACTAGCGGGAGAAATGAGCAGTTCTTC. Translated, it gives CASSPPGTSGRNEQFF.